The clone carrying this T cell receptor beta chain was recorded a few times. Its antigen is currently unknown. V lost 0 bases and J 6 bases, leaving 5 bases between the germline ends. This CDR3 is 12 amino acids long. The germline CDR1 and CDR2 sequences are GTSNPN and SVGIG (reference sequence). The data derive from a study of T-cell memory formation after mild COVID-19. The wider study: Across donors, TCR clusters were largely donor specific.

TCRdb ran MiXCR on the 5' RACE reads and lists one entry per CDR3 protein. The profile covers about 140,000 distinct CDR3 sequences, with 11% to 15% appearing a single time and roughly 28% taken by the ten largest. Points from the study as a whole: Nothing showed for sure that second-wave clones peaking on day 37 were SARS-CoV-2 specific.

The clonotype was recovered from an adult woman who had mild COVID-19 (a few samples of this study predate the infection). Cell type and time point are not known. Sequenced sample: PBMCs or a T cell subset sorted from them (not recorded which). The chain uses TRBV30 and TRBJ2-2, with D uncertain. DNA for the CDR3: TGTGCCTGGAGTGTAGGCCCCGGGGAGCTGTTTTTT. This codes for CAWSVGPGELFF.